The 20 T cell receptor beta chains in this list originate from one sample, sequenced in a study of OX40 agonist ivuxolimab in advanced cancers. Here immunoSEQ multiplex PCR was the method, and the copy in TCRdb shows in-frame clones only, minus some. Found here are 70,000 or so clones, 80% to 90% of them singletons; the top ten hold around 6.5%. Specimen: CD4+ or CD8+ T cells sorted from blood, collected in a trial of the OX40 agonist ivuxolimab. These receptors all come from an adult with an advanced solid tumor such as melanoma, head and neck, liver or kidney cancer.

V usage is TRBV12-5 and J usage is TRBJ2-3; D gene unclear. V lost 0 bases and J 4 bases, leaving 5 bases between the germline ends. This CDR3 has 13 amino acids. CDR1 is LGHNT, CDR2 FRNRAP, per germline. This CDR3 is CASGLVPADTQYF. The CDR3, as DNA: TGTGCTAGTGGTTTGGTACCTGCAGATACGCAGTATTTT.

CDR3 loop: CASSLGEQYF. CDR3 sequence (DNA): TGTGCCAGCAGCTTAGGCGAGCAGTACTTC. V and J are TRBV11-2 and TRBJ2-7, with no clear D. Germline CDR1 reads SGHAT; CDR2 reads FQNNGV. CDR3 length equals 10 residues. V was pared by 1 base and J by 6 bases, with 1 base between. Full variable domain (missing parts from reference TRBV11-2 and TRBJ2-7): EAGVAQSPRYKIIEKRQSVAFWCNPISGHATLYWYQQILGQGPKLLIQFQNNGVVDDSQLPKDRFSAERLKGVDSTLKIQPAKLEDSAVYLCASSLGEQYFGPGTRLTVT.

J is TRBJ1-4 and V is TRBV4-1, with D possibly TRBD1 on 5 matching bases. Germline assignment: CDR1 MGHRA and CDR2 YSYEKL. The V end lost 1 base, the J end lost 4 bases, and 13 bases lay between the germline ends. The CDR3 covers 16 residues. The CDR3 here is CASSQGPGGNNEKLFF. The CDR3 DNA follows: TGCGCCAGCAGCCAAGGCCCCGGGGGTAATAATGAAAAACTGTTTTTT.

In its sample, this clone was seen a few times. The CDR3 reads CASSTPTGGDGYTF. The CDR3 region has the DNA TGTGCCAGTAGTACCCCAACAGGGGGCGATGGCTACACCTTC. The chain is built from TRBV19 and TRBJ1-2; TRBD1 matches 9 bases. The CDR3 totals 14 residues. The V gene end was trimmed by 4 bases and the J gene end by 6 bases; junction bases not matched to a gene: 6. CDR1 and CDR2 from the germline V gene are LNHDA and SQIVND (reference sequence).

The gene calls are TRBV5-1 and TRBJ1-1; possible D gene TRBD1, 5 bases. V lost 2 bases and J 9 bases, leaving 26 bases between the germline ends. The CDR3 spans 17 residues. Germline-derived CDR1 and CDR2 are SGHRS and YFSETQ. The CDR3 is CASSFGVFGADELQAFF. The CDR3 nucleotides read TGCGCCAGCAGCTTCGGGGTCTTTGGGGCAGACGAGTTGCAAGCTTTCTTT.

The V gene is TRBV4-2, the J gene TRBJ1-2, with 9 bases that match TRBD1. V was pared by 0 bases and J by 8 bases, with 13 bases of the junction left unmatched. This CDR3 has 17 amino acids. Germline values: CDR1 LGHNA, CDR2 YNFKEQ. For the CDR3, the DNA is TGTGCCAGCAGCCAAGATTGGGGGGGACAGGGCAAGGAGGGCTACACCTTC. Translation gives CASSQDWGGQGKEGYTF.

The rearrangement links TRBV19 to TRBJ2-7, with no clear D. V was clipped by 5 bases and J by 7 bases, with 9 bases between them. CDR1 is LNHDA and CDR2 is SQIVND in the germline V gene (reference sequence). This CDR3 comprises 11 residues. In nucleotides, the CDR3 is TGTGCCAGTAGTTTCCTCCAGGAGCAGTACTTC. Translating it yields CASSFLQEQYF.

The chain uses TRBV19 and TRBJ2-4; D tentatively reads TRBD1 or TRBD2 (5 bases each). Per germline, CDR1 LNHDA and CDR2 SQIVND (reference sequence). Trimming shortened V by 0 bases and J by 0 bases, and 12 bases separated the two germline ends. The CDR3 is 17 amino acids. CDR3 region: CASSIDRLGTAKNIQYF. In nucleotides, the CDR3 is TGTGCCAGTAGTATAGACCGCCTCGGGACAGCCAAAAACATTCAGTACTTC. Looking up the rest from reference TRBV19 and TRBJ2-4 gives the full variable domain: DGGITQSPKYLFRKEGQNVTLSCEQNLNHDAMYWYRQDPGQGLRLIYYSQIVNDFQKGDIAEGYSVSREKKESFPLTVTSAQKNPTAFYLCASSIDRLGTAKNIQYFGAGTRLSVL.

V is TRBV9 and J is TRBJ2-1; D is unclear. Germline lookup yields CDR1 SGDLS and CDR2 YYNGEE. The V gene lost 4 bases and the J gene lost 2 bases, with 13 bases spanning the gap. The CDR3 is 15 residues long. For the CDR3, the DNA is TGTGCCAGCAGCCCCCAGGCGAAAGCCTACAATGAGCAGTTCTTC. Its protein is CASSPQAKAYNEQFF.

The chain has TRBV29-1 and TRBJ2-5; D remains unclear. CDR1 and CDR2 from the germline V gene are SQVTM and ANQGSEA. Trimming removed 0 bases at V and 5 bases at J, with 13 bases between. The CDR3 runs to 14 residues. The CDR3 protein is CSVEDIYAVETQYF. CDR3 nucleotides: TGCAGCGTTGAAGATATTTACGCTGTGGAGACCCAGTACTTC.

The chain recombines TRBV4-1 with TRBJ1-5; perhaps TRBD1 as D (6 bases). Germline V CDR1 and CDR2: MGHRA, YSYEKL. V lost 0 bases to trimming and J lost 2 bases, with 14 bases between them. The CDR3 totals 17 residues. CDR3 coding DNA: TGCGCCAGCAGCCAAGACGGTCCAGGGGCGGGCAATCAGCCCCAGCATTTT. The encoded protein is CASSQDGPGAGNQPQHF.

CDR3 loop: CASSLYGTYEQYF. The CDR3 DNA reads TGTGCCAGCAGCTTATACGGGACCTACGAGCAGTACTTC. The genes are TRBV7-6 and TRBJ2-7; D is perhaps TRBD2 (5 bases). This CDR3 is built from 13 residues. The V end lost 2 bases, the J end lost 2 bases, and 7 bases lay between the germline ends. CDR1 and CDR2 (germline): SGHVS, FNYEAQ.

The rearrangement joins TRBV27 to TRBJ2-7; D is uncertain. The CDR3 totals 15 residues. The germline gives CDR1 MNHEY, CDR2 SMNVEV (reference sequence). Trimming removed 5 bases at V and 2 bases at J, with 16 bases between. The CDR3 DNA sequence: TGTGCCAGCAGTATAGGTCCAGTACCTACCTACGAGCAGTACTTC. Encoded protein: CASSIGPVPTYEQYF.

This clone turned up a few times. The chain combines TRBV27 with TRBJ2-1, with 11 bases fitting TRBD2. V lost 5 bases, J lost 8 bases, and 11 bases stayed unmatched. In germline, CDR1 is MNHEY, CDR2 SMNVEV (reference sequence). The CDR3 spans 16 residues. CDR3 loop: CASSPPASGRRYEQFF. The DNA for the CDR3 is TGTGCCAGCAGTCCCCCGGCTAGCGGGAGGAGGTATGAGCAGTTCTTC.

This clone appeared once. The chain has TRBV11-2 and TRBJ1-1; D ambiguous. This CDR3 has 12 amino acids. Germline-derived CDR1 and CDR2 are SGHAT and FQNNGV. The ends were cut back, 9 bases at V and 3 bases at J, with 11 bases in the middle. The CDR3 bases are TGTGCCAGTGGCCGGGGTGACACTGAAGCTTTCTTT. This codes for CASGRGDTEAFF.

The chain uses TRBV13 and TRBJ2-1; TRBD1 matches 7 bases. Germline trimming cut 5 bases from V and 3 bases from J; bases unmatched to any gene: 7. Germline CDR1 is PRHDT and CDR2 is FYEKMQ (reference sequence). The CDR3 loop spans 15 amino acids. CDR3 protein: CASSRQGIDYNEQFF. In nucleotides, the CDR3 is TGTGCCAGCAGCCGACAGGGTATAGACTACAATGAGCAGTTCTTC.

The chain employs TRBV29-1 and TRBJ1-1; D not resolved. The CDR3 is 17 residues long. Germline V gene lookup returns CDR1 SQVTM and CDR2 ANQGSEA. V lost 2 bases and J 3 bases, leaving 22 bases between the germline ends. CDR3 residues: CSVETLVPRVSDTEAFF. CDR3 bases: TGCAGCGTTGAAACCCTGGTCCCCCGTGTCTCTGACACTGAAGCTTTCTTT.

This rearrangement joins TRBV19 to TRBJ1-2; D is ambiguous. The CDR3 totals 13 residues. Trimming cost V 3 bases and J 8 bases, with 13 bases left between them. The germline gives CDR1 LNHDA, CDR2 SQIVND (reference sequence). The CDR3 DNA sequence: TGTGCCAGTAGTATTTCGACGTCTTTGGGCTACACCTTC. This encodes CASSISTSLGYTF.

The chain joins TRBV6-4 to TRBJ2-1; TRBD2 might be the D (6 bases). CDR1 is MRHNA, CDR2 SNTAGT, per germline. The length of the CDR3 is 14 residues. V was cut by 2 bases and J by 7 bases, with 12 bases left in between. The CDR3 is CASSDPMSGNEQFF. The CDR3 DNA sequence: TGTGCCAGCAGTGACCCAATGAGCGGGAATGAGCAGTTCTTC.

The chain couples TRBV13 to TRBJ2-4; 7 positions agree with TRBD1. There are 15 residues in the CDR3. The ends lost 5 bases at V and 0 bases at J; junction bases unmatched: 4. Germline V gene data show CDR1 as PRHDT and CDR2 as FYEKMQ (reference sequence). Here the CDR3 DNA reads TGTGCCAGCAGCCCGACAGGGCTAGCCAAAAACATTCAGTACTTC. Translation: CASSPTGLAKNIQYF.